This is a list of T cell receptor beta chains from one sample in a study of identical twins. TCRdb independently ran MiXCR on the 5' RACE reads; one entry per CDR3 protein. The sample lists 500,000 to 550,000 distinct CDR3 sequences; roughly a fifth were seen once. These data also featured in a second study, about T cells expressing NK-cell markers.

Material for sequencing was CD4+ T cells sorted from blood. The receptor set was obtained from a woman between 18 and 29 years old in good health. The CDR3 runs from the conserved cysteine through the conserved F or W.

V gene: TRBV7-9
J gene: TRBJ2-1
CDR3 protein: CAGGTSGGNEQFF

V gene: TRBV29-1
J gene: TRBJ2-1
CDR3 protein: CSVRPDRGTIYNEQFF

V gene: TRBV30
J gene: TRBJ2-1
CDR3 protein: CAWRRAGGLRYEQFF

V gene: TRBV7-9
J gene: TRBJ2-7
CDR3 protein: CASSAPGLAFEQYF

V gene: TRBV5-1
J gene: TRBJ2-1
CDR3 protein: CASSLAGGFHNEQFF

V gene: TRBV6-1
J gene: TRBJ2-1
CDR3 protein: CASEASGRANEQFF

V gene: TRBV2
J gene: TRBJ2-7
CDR3 protein: CASSEQGGLYEQYF

V gene: TRBV18
J gene: TRBJ2-4
CDR3 protein: CASSPPLGTGQNIQYF

V gene: TRBV12-3/TRBV12-4
J gene: TRBJ1-1
CDR3 protein: CASSPGQGGAFF

V gene: TRBV12-3/TRBV12-4
J gene: TRBJ2-7
CDR3 protein: CASRGARLLYF

V gene: TRBV5-1
J gene: TRBJ2-7
CDR3 protein: CASSLTGTTSYEQYF

V gene: TRBV29-1
J gene: TRBJ1-1
CDR3 protein: CSVSQNTEAFF

V gene: TRBV10-2
J gene: TRBJ2-7
CDR3 protein: CASSESKLSPGSGYEQYF

V gene: TRBV19
J gene: TRBJ2-6
CDR3 protein: CASSRGPGGAYSGANVLTF

V gene: TRBV2
J gene: TRBJ1-6
CDR3 protein: CASSEERGLWGSPLHF

V gene: TRBV5-1
J gene: TRBJ2-5
CDR3 protein: CASSLEGPWETQYF

V gene: TRBV20-1
J gene: TRBJ2-1
CDR3 protein: CSASPSWVLNEQFF

V gene: TRBV11-3
J gene: TRBJ2-1
CDR3 protein: CASSLGRRLVPIPQSSYNEQFF

V gene: TRBV27
J gene: TRBJ2-7
CDR3 protein: CASSSQTRLAGVDEQYF

V gene: TRBV7-3
J gene: TRBJ2-2
CDR3 protein: CASSAAGPGYTGELFF

V gene: TRBV6-2/TRBV6-3
J gene: TRBJ2-2
CDR3 protein: CASSYVPSNTGELFF

V gene: TRBV5-5
J gene: TRBJ2-1
CDR3 protein: CASSLGLRPNEQFF

V gene: TRBV5-1
J gene: TRBJ2-5
CDR3 protein: CASSLEGPREETQYF

V gene: TRBV12-3/TRBV12-4
J gene: TRBJ2-2
CDR3 protein: CASSGGRVQGGELFF

V gene: TRBV10-2
J gene: TRBJ1-1
CDR3 protein: CATERELETEAFF

V gene: TRBV7-2
J gene: TRBJ1-1
CDR3 protein: CASSLVGLGNTEAFF

V gene: TRBV7-2
J gene: TRBJ2-5
CDR3 protein: CASSLGTTETQYF

V gene: TRBV5-1
J gene: TRBJ2-7
CDR3 protein: CASSNWPLARPYEQYF

V gene: TRBV7-2
J gene: TRBJ2-7
CDR3 protein: CASSLARQGLTYEQYF

V gene: TRBV4-3
J gene: TRBJ2-7
CDR3 protein: CASSQAPGGYGSSYEQYF

V gene: TRBV18
J gene: TRBJ2-2
CDR3 protein: CASSRGLAGLANTGELFF

V gene: TRBV3-1
J gene: TRBJ2-3
CDR3 protein: CASSLTGTSTDTQYF

V gene: TRBV29-1
J gene: TRBJ2-6
CDR3 protein: CSTRGLDSGANVLTF

V gene: TRBV20-1
J gene: TRBJ2-3
CDR3 protein: CSATPRLAGMTDTQYF

V gene: TRBV5-1
J gene: TRBJ2-7
CDR3 protein: CASSSGQGREQYF

V gene: TRBV20-1
J gene: TRBJ2-3
CDR3 protein: CRGRRGEADTQYF

V gene: TRBV7-9
J gene: TRBJ2-1
CDR3 protein: CASSSPGTSKREQFF

V gene: TRBV20-1
J gene: TRBJ2-3
CDR3 protein: CSAPSSVSTDTQYF

V gene: TRBV29-1
J gene: TRBJ2-6
CDR3 protein: CSVERVSGANVLTF

V gene: TRBV5-1
J gene: TRBJ2-3
CDR3 protein: CASSWSSTDTQYF

V gene: TRBV7-2
J gene: TRBJ2-1
CDR3 protein: CASSIRDSRGNEQFF

V gene: TRBV6-1
J gene: TRBJ2-1
CDR3 protein: CASSGGRPGKQFF

V gene: TRBV12-3/TRBV12-4
J gene: TRBJ2-1
CDR3 protein: CASSLGPVNEQFF

V gene: TRBV20-1
J gene: TRBJ2-5
CDR3 protein: CSASEASETQYF

V gene: TRBV20-1
J gene: TRBJ2-5
CDR3 protein: CSAPSSGEETQYF

V gene: TRBV5-4
J gene: TRBJ2-1
CDR3 protein: CASSFPPVGRADEQFF

V gene: TRBV6-1
J gene: TRBJ1-2
CDR3 protein: CASSPRPNYGYTF

V gene: TRBV29-1
J gene: TRBJ1-3
CDR3 protein: CSVETLSGNTIYF

V gene: TRBV10-3
J gene: TRBJ2-1
CDR3 protein: CAIGQWATNEQFF

V gene: TRBV15
J gene: TRBJ2-3
CDR3 protein: CATSRLAVYTDTQYF

V gene: TRBV18
J gene: TRBJ2-5
CDR3 protein: CASSPPPSGGRIQYF

V gene: TRBV4-1
J gene: TRBJ2-5
CDR3 protein: CASSQELQGKTQYF